The 29 T cell receptor beta chains below come from one sample, sequenced in a study of T cells after yellow fever vaccination. TCRdb reprocessed the 5' RACE reads via MiXCR and lists one record per CDR3 protein. Among about 250,000 distinct CDR3 sequences listed, about 3.5% were seen once. The material sequenced was PBMCs, taken 15 days after the yellow fever booster vaccination. These receptors were taken from a man aged 18 to 29 who received the YFV17D yellow fever vaccine.

This clonotype was seen repeatedly, ten times or more. The chain combines TRBV7-2 with TRBJ2-7; TRBD2 matches at 13 bases. J was trimmed by 0 bases and V by 4 bases; bases with no gene match: 9. CDR3 length: 18 residues. Germline V gene data show CDR1 as SGHTA and CDR2 as FQGNSA. The CDR3 bases are TGTGCCAGCAGCTCGCCGGGACTAGCGGGGACGAACTCCTACGAGCAGTACTTC. It encodes CASSSPGLAGTNSYEQYF.

This clonotype has only a few counts. The rearrangement joins TRBV18 to TRBJ1-6; a possible D gene is TRBD1 (5 bases). The CDR3 runs to 12 residues. Trimming left V 6 bases short and J 9 bases short, with 9 bases between. Looked up from germline, CDR1 is KGHSH and CDR2 is LQKENI. For the CDR3, the DNA is TGTGCCAGCTCGACGGGGGTTTCACCCCTCCACTTT. This sequence encodes CASSTGVSPLHF.

This clonotype came up many times. The chain uses TRBV10-3 and TRBJ1-1, with D possibly matching TRBD1 (5 bases). The CDR3 has 13 amino acids. CDR1 and CDR2 from the germline V gene are ENHRY and SYGVKD. V dropped 7 bases and J dropped 3 bases, with 12 bases sitting between them. In DNA, the CDR3 is TGTGCCATCACGGGGCGGCCGGACACTGAAGCTTTCTTT. Translated: CAITGRPDTEAFF.

This clonotype was seen many times. CDR3 residues: CASSLQGAGYGYTF. CDR3 nucleotides: TGCGCCAGCAGCTTGCAGGGGGCAGGCTATGGCTACACCTTC. The chain joins TRBV5-1 to TRBJ1-2, with 8 bases that match TRBD1. Germline values: CDR1 SGHRS, CDR2 YFSETQ. V lost 1 base to trimming and J lost 4 bases; unmatched junction nucleotides: 3. This CDR3 spans 14 amino acids.

The sample holds many counts of this clonotype. V usage is TRBV4-1 and J usage is TRBJ2-1; possible D gene TRBD2, 5 bases. The V gene lost 3 bases and the J gene lost 9 bases, with 18 bases spanning the gap. CDR1 is MGHRA, CDR2 YSYEKL, per germline. This CDR3 comprises 15 residues. The CDR3: CASSHLGSSRGEQFF. Written as DNA, the CDR3 is TGCGCCAGCAGCCACTTAGGATCTAGCCGGGGTGAGCAGTTCTTC.

This clonotype was detected ten times or more. The chain couples TRBV20-1 to TRBJ2-3; D remains ambiguous. CDR3 length equals 13 residues. The germline V and J ends were trimmed by 2 bases and 2 bases, with 8 bases remaining between them. Germline CDR1 DFQATT, CDR2 SNEGSKA (reference sequence). The CDR3: CSARYTSTDTQYF. DNA of the CDR3: TGCAGTGCTAGATACACCTCCACAGATACGCAGTATTTT.

This clonotype has at least ten counts. The chain joins TRBV20-1 to TRBJ2-3; TRBD2 is a possible D gene (5 bases). Trimming took off 3 bases at V and 3 bases at J, with 16 bases between the two ends. Germline values: CDR1 DFQATT, CDR2 SNEGSKA (reference sequence). This CDR3 is built from 15 residues. For the CDR3, the DNA is TGCAGTGCTAGGGATGGGAGTTCGGGGACAGATACGCAGTATTTT. Amino acid sequence: CSARDGSSGTDTQYF.

This clonotype was observed at least ten times. The chain links TRBV7-9 to TRBJ1-6; D is unresolved. CDR1 and CDR2 from the germline V gene are SEHNR and FQNEAQ (reference sequence). The CDR3 runs to 13 residues. The ends were cut back, 3 bases at V and 7 bases at J, with 7 bases in the middle. CDR3 in amino acids: CASSFTANSPLHF. CDR3 in DNA: TGTGCCAGCAGCTTTACCGCCAATTCACCCCTCCACTTT.

This clonotype was observed at least ten times. V usage is TRBV24-1 and J usage is TRBJ2-5; 14 bases are a match to TRBD2. The trim removed 6 bases at V and 4 bases at J, leaving 6 bases unmatched. Germline loops: CDR1 KGHDR, CDR2 SFDVKD. This CDR3 comprises 16 residues. CDR3 amino acids: CATSHLGLAGGETQYF. The CDR3 coding sequence is TGTGCCACCAGTCACCTTGGACTAGCGGGGGGAGAGACCCAGTACTTC.

The rearrangement uses TRBV7-2 and TRBJ1-1, with 7 positions matching TRBD1. This CDR3 region has 13 residues. The V gene end was trimmed by 4 bases and the J gene end by 7 bases; junction bases not matched to a gene: 6. Germline V lookup: CDR1 SGHTA, CDR2 FQGNSA. This chain's CDR3 is CASSSDREDEAFF. As DNA, the CDR3 is TGTGCCAGCAGCTCCGACAGGGAGGATGAAGCTTTCTTT.

This clonotype was observed at least ten times. This chain joins TRBV4-2 and TRBJ2-5; the D is unclear. The CDR3 is 14 amino acids. Trimming left V 4 bases short and J 5 bases short, with 14 bases between. CDR1 and CDR2 from the germline V gene are LGHNA and YNFKEQ. The CDR3 sequence is CASSPSQIWETQYF. In DNA form, the CDR3 reads TGTGCCAGCAGCCCCTCGCAAATCTGGGAGACCCAGTACTTC.

This clonotype was observed many times. The chain carries TRBV5-1 and TRBJ1-1; 7 bases map to TRBD1. The ends lost 4 bases at V and 3 bases at J; junction bases unmatched: 6. Germline CDR1 and CDR2: SGHRS and YFSETQ. CDR3 length equals 14 residues. This chain's CDR3 is CASSLGTEDTEAFF. In nucleotides, the CDR3 is TGCGCCAGCAGCCTCGGGACAGAAGACACTGAAGCTTTCTTT.

Many counts were recorded for this clonotype. This sequence joins TRBV7-9 and TRBJ1-1; D unclear. The CDR3 consists of 13 residues. Trimming cost V 1 base and J 7 bases, with 10 bases left between them. Germline V lookup: CDR1 SEHNR, CDR2 FQNEAQ (reference sequence). The CDR3 DNA reads as TGTGCCAGCAGCTTAGTAGGGAGTGATGAAGCTTTCTTT. Its protein product is CASSLVGSDEAFF.

There are many counts of this clonotype. The chain joins TRBV12-3 or TRBV12-4 to TRBJ2-7, with 12 bases that match TRBD1. The CDR3 covers 16 residues. V shed 3 bases and J 5 bases; nucleotides not matched to a gene: 8. In DNA form, the CDR3 reads TGTGCCAGCAGTTTTGAGGGGACAGGGGGCTTTGACGAGCAGTACTTC. Protein sequence: CASSFEGTGGFDEQYF.

This clonotype was seen only a few times. The V gene is TRBV13, the J gene TRBJ2-7; D call uncertain. Germline CDR1 is PRHDT and CDR2 is FYEKMQ (reference sequence). CDR3 length: 14 amino acids. V was pared by 2 bases and J by 6 bases, with 14 bases between. CDR3 region: CASSLPPRVGEQYF. The CDR3 nucleotides read TGTGCCAGCAGCTTACCCCCCCGGGTTGGCGAGCAGTACTTC.

This clonotype was observed many times. The chain is built from TRBV5-4 and TRBJ2-5; the match to TRBD2 covers 8 bases. CDR1 and CDR2 from the germline V gene are SGHNT and YYREEE (reference sequence). With 4 bases clipped from V and 5 bases from J, the junction kept 13 bases outside the gene matches. The CDR3 loop spans 16 amino acids. This CDR3 is CASSGYGGAIKETQYF. The CDR3 nucleotides read TGTGCCAGCAGCGGGTACGGGGGGGCCATTAAGGAGACCCAGTACTTC.

This clonotype was counted at least ten times. Here the CDR3 reads CASSIAGLVGELFF. The CDR3 nucleotides are TGTGCCAGCAGCATCGCAGGGTTGGTCGGGGAGCTGTTTTTT. The chain uses TRBV7-9 and TRBJ2-2; the D gene is possibly TRBD1 (5 bases). Trimming left V 5 bases short and J 7 bases short, with 14 bases between. CDR1 and CDR2 from the germline V gene are SEHNR and FQNEAQ (reference sequence). This CDR3 spans 14 amino acids.

The chain carries TRBV10-1 and TRBJ1-2, with 8 bases lining up with TRBD1. Trimming at V came to 8 bases and at J to 6 bases, leaving 8 bases not matched to a gene. Germline V gene data show CDR1 as WNHNN and CDR2 as SYGVQD (reference sequence). This CDR3 comprises 13 residues. The CDR3 sequence: CASCVQGADGYTF. Here the CDR3 DNA reads TGCGCCAGCTGTGTTCAGGGGGCGGATGGCTACACCTTC.

In its sample, this clonotype was seen many times. J is TRBJ2-6 and V is TRBV6-5; the match to TRBD1 covers 7 bases. The CDR3 loop spans 14 amino acids. J was trimmed by 2 bases and V by 6 bases; bases with no gene match: 1. CDR1 MNHEY and CDR2 SVGAGI come from the germline V gene. CDR3 sequence reads: CASRTGTGANVLTF. Written as DNA, the CDR3 is TGTGCCAGCAGGACAGGGACTGGGGCCAACGTCCTGACTTTC.

This clonotype was detected many times. The chain recombines TRBV5-1 with TRBJ2-2; perhaps TRBD1 as D (6 bases). From germline, CDR1 is SGHRS and CDR2 YFSETQ. This CDR3 has 16 amino acids. Trimming shortened V by 0 bases and J by 0 bases, and 9 bases separated the two germline ends. The CDR3 loop is CASSLAGTPNTGELFF. The DNA of the CDR3 is TGCGCCAGCAGCTTGGCCGGGACACCGAACACCGGGGAGCTGTTTTTT. Filled out from reference TRBV5-1 and TRBJ2-2, the complete variable domain reads KAGVTQTPRYLIKTRGQQVTLSCSPISGHRSVSWYQQTPGQGLQFLFEYFSETQRNKGNFPGRFSGRQFSNSRSEMNVSTLELGDSALYLCASSLAGTPNTGELFFGEGSRLTVL.

This clonotype came up many times. The chain is built from TRBV20-1 and TRBJ2-3; TRBD2 aligns across 10 bases. The germline gives CDR1 DFQATT, CDR2 SNEGSKA (reference sequence). This CDR3 is 16 amino acids long. V shed 0 bases and J 3 bases; nucleotides not matched to a gene: 6. CDR3 in amino acids: CSARDASGGSTDTQYF. The CDR3, as DNA: TGCAGTGCTAGAGACGCTAGCGGGGGTAGTACAGATACGCAGTATTTT.

This clonotype was seen at least ten times. The gene calls are TRBV4-1 and TRBJ1-6; 7 bases align to TRBD1. This CDR3 is built from 15 residues. J gave up 7 bases and V 1 base, and 4 bases lay outside the gene matches. Germline lookup yields CDR1 MGHRA and CDR2 YSYEKL. CDR3 in amino acids: CASSQGDRDNSPLHF. CDR3 DNA sequence: TGCGCCAGCAGCCAAGGAGACAGGGACAATTCACCCCTCCACTTT.

This clonotype has ten or more counts. V gene TRBV6-1 combines with J gene TRBJ2-3; D might be TRBD1 (6 bases). Germline CDR1 is MNHNS and CDR2 is SASEGT. The CDR3 totals 15 residues. V shed 7 bases and J shed 0 bases, with 14 bases lying between them. CDR3 residues: CASNRDTSSTDTQYF. DNA of the CDR3: TGTGCCAGCAACCGGGACACCTCTAGCACAGATACGCAGTATTTT.

The chain recombines TRBV2 with TRBJ2-3, with 7 bases identical to TRBD2. This CDR3 has 13 residues. From germline, CDR1 is SNHLY and CDR2 FYNNEI. V shed 6 bases and J 2 bases; nucleotides not matched to a gene: 2. CDR3: CASSGGNTDTQYF. The CDR3 bases are TGTGCCAGCAGCGGGGGGAACACAGATACGCAGTATTTT.

This clonotype came up many times. The V call is TRBV5-1, the J call TRBJ1-1; D may be TRBD1 (5 bases). Deletions cut 0 bases from V and 4 bases from J, with 10 bases between. This CDR3 comprises 14 residues. CDR1 and CDR2 (germline): SGHRS, YFSETQ. The CDR3 loop reads CASSLGQGPTEAFF. CDR3 sequence (DNA): TGCGCCAGCAGCTTGGGTCAGGGCCCCACTGAAGCTTTCTTT. The variable domain in full, completed from reference TRBV5-1 and TRBJ1-1, reads KAGVTQTPRYLIKTRGQQVTLSCSPISGHRSVSWYQQTPGQGLQFLFEYFSETQRNKGNFPGRFSGRQFSNSRSEMNVSTLELGDSALYLCASSLGQGPTEAFFGQGTRLTVV.

This clonotype occurred many times. This chain connects TRBV4-3 to TRBJ1-5, with D unresolved. CDR1 is LGHNA and CDR2 is YSLEER in the germline V gene. This CDR3 has 16 residues. Trimming cost V 0 bases and J 0 bases, with 9 bases left between them. Here the CDR3 reads CASSQDWTNSNQPQHF. The DNA for the CDR3 is TGCGCCAGCAGCCAAGATTGGACCAATAGCAATCAGCCCCAGCATTTT.

This clonotype was detected many times. The gene calls are TRBV28 and TRBJ2-3; tentative D call: TRBD2 (6 bases). This CDR3 comprises 15 residues. Trimming stripped 3 bases from V and 2 bases from J, with 12 bases between. From germline, CDR1 is MDHEN and CDR2 SYDVKM. The CDR3 loop reads CASSFGGRTTDTQYF. CDR3 sequence (DNA): TGTGCCAGCAGTTTTGGAGGGCGGACCACAGATACGCAGTATTTT.

This clonotype showed up many times. The chain employs TRBV4-3 and TRBJ2-2, with 9 bases lining up with TRBD1. The CDR3 covers 16 residues. Trimming at V came to 0 bases and at J to 3 bases, leaving 2 bases not matched to a gene. Looked up from germline, CDR1 is LGHNA and CDR2 is YSLEER. CDR3 nucleotides: TGCGCCAGCAGCCAAGAGGGACAGGGATACACCGGGGAGCTGTTTTTT. Protein product: CASSQEGQGYTGELFF.

This clonotype showed up many times. The DNA is left out, because the CDR3 cannot be placed on it with certainty; the CDR3 is given as TCRdb lists it. The gene calls are TRBV7-3 and TRBJ2-2; TRBD2, as called in the table, went unchecked against the DNA. Counting both end residues, the CDR3 totals 17 amino acids. Germline V CDR1 and CDR2: SGHTA, FQGTGA. This CDR3 is CASSSPLAGRTPGSCFF.